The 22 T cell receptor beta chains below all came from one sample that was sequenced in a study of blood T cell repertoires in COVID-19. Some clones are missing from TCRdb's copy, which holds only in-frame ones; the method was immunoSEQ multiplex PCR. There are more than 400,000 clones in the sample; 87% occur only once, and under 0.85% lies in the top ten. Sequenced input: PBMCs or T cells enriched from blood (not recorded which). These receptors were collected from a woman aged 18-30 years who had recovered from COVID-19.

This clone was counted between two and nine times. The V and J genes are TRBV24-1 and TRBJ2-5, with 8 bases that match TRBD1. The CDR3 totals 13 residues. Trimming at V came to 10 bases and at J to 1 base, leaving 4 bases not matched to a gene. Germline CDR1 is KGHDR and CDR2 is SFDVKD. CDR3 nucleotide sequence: TGTGCCACTATGACAGGGGCCCAAGAGACCCAGTACTTC. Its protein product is CATMTGAQETQYF.

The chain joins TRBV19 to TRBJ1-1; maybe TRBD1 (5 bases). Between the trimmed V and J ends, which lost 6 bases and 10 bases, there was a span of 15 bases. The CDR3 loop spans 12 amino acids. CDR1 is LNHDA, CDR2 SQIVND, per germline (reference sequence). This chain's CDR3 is CASSSYGGVAFF. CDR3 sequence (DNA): TGTGCCAGTAGCTCGTATGGGGGGGTAGCTTTCTTT.

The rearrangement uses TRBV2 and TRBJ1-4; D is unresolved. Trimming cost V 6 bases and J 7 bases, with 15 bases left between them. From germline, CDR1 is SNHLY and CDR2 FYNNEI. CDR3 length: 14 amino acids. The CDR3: CASRVQVNGEKLFF. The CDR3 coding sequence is TGTGCCAGCAGGGTGCAGGTAAACGGTGAAAAACTGTTTTTT.

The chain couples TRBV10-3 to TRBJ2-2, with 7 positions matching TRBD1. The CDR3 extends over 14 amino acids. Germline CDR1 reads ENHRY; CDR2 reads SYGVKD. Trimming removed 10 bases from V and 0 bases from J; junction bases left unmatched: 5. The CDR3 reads CATRDSTNTGELFF. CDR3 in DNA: TGTGCCACCCGGGACAGTACGAACACCGGGGAGCTGTTTTTT.

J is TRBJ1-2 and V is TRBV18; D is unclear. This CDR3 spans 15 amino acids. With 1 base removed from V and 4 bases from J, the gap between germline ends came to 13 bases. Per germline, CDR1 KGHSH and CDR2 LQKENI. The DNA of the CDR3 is TGTGCCAGCTCACCACAGGGAGGTTGGAGCTATGGCTACACCTTC. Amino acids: CASSPQGGWSYGYTF. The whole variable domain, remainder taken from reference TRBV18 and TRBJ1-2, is NAGVMQNPRHLVRRRGQEARLRCSPMKGHSHVYWYRQLPEEGLKFMVYLQKENIIDESGMPKERFSAEFPKEGPSILRIQQVVRGDSAAYFCASSPQGGWSYGYTFGSGTRLTVV.

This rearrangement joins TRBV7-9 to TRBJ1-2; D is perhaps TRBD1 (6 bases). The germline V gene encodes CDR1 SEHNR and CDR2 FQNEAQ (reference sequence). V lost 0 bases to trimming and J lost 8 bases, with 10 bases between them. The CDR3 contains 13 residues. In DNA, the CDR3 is TGTGCCAGCAGCTTAGCCTTTACAGGGGGCTACACCTTC. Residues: CASSLAFTGGYTF.

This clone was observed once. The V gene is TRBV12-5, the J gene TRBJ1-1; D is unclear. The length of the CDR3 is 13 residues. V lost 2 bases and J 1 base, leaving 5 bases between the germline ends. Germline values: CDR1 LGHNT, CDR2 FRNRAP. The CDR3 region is CASGLYSNTEAFF. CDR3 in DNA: TGTGCTAGTGGTTTGTACTCGAACACTGAAGCTTTCTTT. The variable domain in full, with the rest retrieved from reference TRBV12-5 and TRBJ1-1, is DARVTQTPRHKVTEMGQEVTMRCQPILGHNTVFWYRQTMMQGLELLAYFRNRAPLDDSGMPKDRFSAEMPDATLATLKIQPSEPRDSAVYFCASGLYSNTEAFFGQGTRLTVV.

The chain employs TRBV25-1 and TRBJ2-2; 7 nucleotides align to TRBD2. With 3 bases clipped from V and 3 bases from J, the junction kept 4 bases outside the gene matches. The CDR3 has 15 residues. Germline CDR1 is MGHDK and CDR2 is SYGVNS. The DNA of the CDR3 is TGTGCCAGCAGTGAGTTGGGGGGGGACACCGGGGAGCTGTTTTTT. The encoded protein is CASSELGGDTGELFF.

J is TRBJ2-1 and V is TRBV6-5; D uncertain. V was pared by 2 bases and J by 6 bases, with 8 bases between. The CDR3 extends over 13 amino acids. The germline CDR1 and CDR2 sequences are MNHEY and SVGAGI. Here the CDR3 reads CASSYPGSNEQFF. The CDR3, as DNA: TGTGCCAGCAGTTACCCAGGCAGCAATGAGCAGTTCTTC.

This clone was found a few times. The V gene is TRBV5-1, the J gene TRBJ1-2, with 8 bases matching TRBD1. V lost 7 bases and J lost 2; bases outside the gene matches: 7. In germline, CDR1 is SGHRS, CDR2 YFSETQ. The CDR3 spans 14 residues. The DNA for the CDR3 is TGCGCCAGCTCCGAACAGGGGGACAACTATGGCTACACCTTC. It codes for CASSEQGDNYGYTF.

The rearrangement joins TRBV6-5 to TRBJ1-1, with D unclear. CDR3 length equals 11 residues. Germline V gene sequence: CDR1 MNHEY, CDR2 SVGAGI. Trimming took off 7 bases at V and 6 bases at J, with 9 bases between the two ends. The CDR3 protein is CASKISAEAFF. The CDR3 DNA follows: TGTGCCAGCAAAATATCCGCTGAAGCTTTCTTT.

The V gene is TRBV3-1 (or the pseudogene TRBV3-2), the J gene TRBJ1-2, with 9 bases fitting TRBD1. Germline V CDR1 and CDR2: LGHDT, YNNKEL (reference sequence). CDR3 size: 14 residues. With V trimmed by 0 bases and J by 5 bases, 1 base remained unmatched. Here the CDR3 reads CASSQEQGAYGYTF. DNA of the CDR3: TGTGCCAGCAGCCAAGAACAGGGGGCGTATGGCTACACCTTC.

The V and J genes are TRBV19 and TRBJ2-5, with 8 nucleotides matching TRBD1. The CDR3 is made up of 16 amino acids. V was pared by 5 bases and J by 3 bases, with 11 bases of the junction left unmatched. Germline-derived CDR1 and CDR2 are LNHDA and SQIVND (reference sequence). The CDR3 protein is CASSSDRQGSKETQYF. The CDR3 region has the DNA TGTGCCAGTAGTTCAGATAGACAGGGGTCGAAAGAGACCCAGTACTTC.

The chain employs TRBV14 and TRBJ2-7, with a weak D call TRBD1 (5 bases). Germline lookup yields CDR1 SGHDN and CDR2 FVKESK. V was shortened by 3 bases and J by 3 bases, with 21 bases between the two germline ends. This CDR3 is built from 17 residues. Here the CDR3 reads CASSQGTGGSSLYEQYF. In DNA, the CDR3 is TGTGCCAGCAGCCAGGGTACAGGCGGCAGTTCCCTCTACGAGCAGTACTTC. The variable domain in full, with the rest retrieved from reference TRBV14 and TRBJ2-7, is EAGVTQFPSHSVIEKGQTVTLRCDPISGHDNLYWYRRVMGKEIKFLLHFVKESKQDESGMPNNRFLAERTGGTYSTLKVQPAELEDSGVYFCASSQGTGGSSLYEQYFGPGTRLTVT.

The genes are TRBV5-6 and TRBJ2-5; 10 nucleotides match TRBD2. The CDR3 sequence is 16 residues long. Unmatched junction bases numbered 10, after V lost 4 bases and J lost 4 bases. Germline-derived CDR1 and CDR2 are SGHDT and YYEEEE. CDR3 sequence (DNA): TGTGCCAGCAGCCCCATGAGCGGGGGGGTTCGAGAGACCCAGTACTTC. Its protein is CASSPMSGGVRETQYF.

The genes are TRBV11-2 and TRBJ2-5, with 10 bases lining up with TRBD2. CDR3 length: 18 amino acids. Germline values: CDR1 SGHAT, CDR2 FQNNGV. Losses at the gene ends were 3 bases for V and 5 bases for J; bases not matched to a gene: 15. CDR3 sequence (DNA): TGTGCCAGCAGCTTGTCCCTATTGTCAGCGGGGGGGGTGGAGACCCAGTACTTC. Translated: CASSLSLLSAGGVETQYF. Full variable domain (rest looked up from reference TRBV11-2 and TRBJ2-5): EAGVAQSPRYKIIEKRQSVAFWCNPISGHATLYWYQQILGQGPKLLIQFQNNGVVDDSQLPKDRFSAERLKGVDSTLKIQPAKLEDSAVYLCASSLSLLSAGGVETQYFGPGTRLLVL.

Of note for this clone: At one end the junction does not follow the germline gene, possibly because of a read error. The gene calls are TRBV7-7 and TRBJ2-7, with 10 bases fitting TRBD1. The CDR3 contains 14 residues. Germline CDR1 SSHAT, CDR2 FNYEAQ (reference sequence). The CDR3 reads CASSRDRGTQEQYF. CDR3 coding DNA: TGTGCTAGCAGCCGGGACAGGGGAACCCAGGAGCAGTACTTC.

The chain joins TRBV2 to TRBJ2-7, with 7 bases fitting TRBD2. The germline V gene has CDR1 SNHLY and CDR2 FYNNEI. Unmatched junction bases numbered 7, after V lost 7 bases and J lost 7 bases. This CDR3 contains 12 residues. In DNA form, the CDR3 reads TGTGCCAGCACCACCTTGGGGGGGGAGCAGTACTTC. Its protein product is CASTTLGGEQYF. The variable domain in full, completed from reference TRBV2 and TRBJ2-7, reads EPEVTQTPSHQVTQMGQEVILRCVPISNHLYFYWYRQILGQKVEFLVSFYNNEISEKSEIFDDQFSVERPDGSNFTLKIRSTKLEDSAMYFCASTTLGGEQYFGPGTRLTVT.

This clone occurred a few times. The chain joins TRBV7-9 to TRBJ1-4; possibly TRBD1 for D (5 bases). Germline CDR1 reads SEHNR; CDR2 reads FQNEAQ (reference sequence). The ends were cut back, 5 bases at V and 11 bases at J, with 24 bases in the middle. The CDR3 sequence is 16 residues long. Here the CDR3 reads CASSPRDPRPAGKLFF. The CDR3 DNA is TGTGCCAGCAGCCCCCGGGACCCTCGACCTGCGGGGAAACTGTTTTTT.

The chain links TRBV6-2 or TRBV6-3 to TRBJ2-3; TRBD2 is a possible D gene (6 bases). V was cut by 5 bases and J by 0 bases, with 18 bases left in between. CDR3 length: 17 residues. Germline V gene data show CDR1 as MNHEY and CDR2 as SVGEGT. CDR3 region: CASSTGLLAASTDTQYF. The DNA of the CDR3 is TGTGCCAGCAGTACGGGCTTACTAGCCGCTAGCACAGATACGCAGTATTTT.

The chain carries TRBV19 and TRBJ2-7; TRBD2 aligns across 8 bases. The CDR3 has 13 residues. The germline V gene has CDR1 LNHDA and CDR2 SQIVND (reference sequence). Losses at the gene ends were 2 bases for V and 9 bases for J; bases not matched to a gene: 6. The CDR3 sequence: CASSITWTSRQYF. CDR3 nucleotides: TGTGCCAGTAGTATAACCTGGACTAGCCGGCAGTACTTC.

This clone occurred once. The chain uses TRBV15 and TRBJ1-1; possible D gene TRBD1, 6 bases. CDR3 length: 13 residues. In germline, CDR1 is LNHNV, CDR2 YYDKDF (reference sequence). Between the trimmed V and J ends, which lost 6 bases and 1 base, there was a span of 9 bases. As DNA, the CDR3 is TGTGCCACCAGGACCAGGGGGAACACTGAAGCTTTCTTT. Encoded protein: CATRTRGNTEAFF.